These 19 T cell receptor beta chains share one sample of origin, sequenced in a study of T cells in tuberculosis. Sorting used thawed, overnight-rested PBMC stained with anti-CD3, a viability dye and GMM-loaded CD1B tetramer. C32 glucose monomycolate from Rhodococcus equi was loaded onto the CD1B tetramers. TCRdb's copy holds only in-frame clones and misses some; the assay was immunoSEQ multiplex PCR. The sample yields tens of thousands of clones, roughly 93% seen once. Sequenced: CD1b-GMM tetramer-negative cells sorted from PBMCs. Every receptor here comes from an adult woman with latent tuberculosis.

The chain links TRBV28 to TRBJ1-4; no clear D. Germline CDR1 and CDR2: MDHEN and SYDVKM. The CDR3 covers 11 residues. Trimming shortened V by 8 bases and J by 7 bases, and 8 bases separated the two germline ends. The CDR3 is CASSEGEKLFF. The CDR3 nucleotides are TGTGCCAGCTCGGAGGGTGAAAAACTGTTTTTT.

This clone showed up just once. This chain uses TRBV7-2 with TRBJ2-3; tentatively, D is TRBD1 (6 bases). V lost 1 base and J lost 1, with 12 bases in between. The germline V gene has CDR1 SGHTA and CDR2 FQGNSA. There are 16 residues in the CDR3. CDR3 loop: CASSLEAGVGTDTQYF. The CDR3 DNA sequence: TGTGCCAGCAGCTTAGAGGCAGGGGTAGGCACAGATACGCAGTATTTT.

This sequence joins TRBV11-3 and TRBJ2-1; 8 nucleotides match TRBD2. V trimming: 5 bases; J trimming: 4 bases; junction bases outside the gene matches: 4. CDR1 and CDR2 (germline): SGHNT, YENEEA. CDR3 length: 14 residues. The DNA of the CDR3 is TGTGCCAGCAGCCTCCGGGGGGGTTACAATGAGCAGTTCTTC. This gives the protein CASSLRGGYNEQFF. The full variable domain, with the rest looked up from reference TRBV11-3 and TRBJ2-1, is EAGVVQSPRYKIIEKKQPVAFWCNPISGHNTLYWYLQNLGQGPELLIRYENEEAVDDSQLPKDRFSAERLKGVDSTLKIQPAELGDSAVYLCASSLRGGYNEQFFGPGTRLTVL.

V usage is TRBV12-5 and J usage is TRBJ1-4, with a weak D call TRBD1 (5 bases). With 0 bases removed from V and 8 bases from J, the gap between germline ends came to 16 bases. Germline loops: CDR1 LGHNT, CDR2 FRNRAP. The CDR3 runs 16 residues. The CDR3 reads CASGLVLGGGVEKLFF. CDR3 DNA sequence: TGTGCTAGTGGTTTGGTACTAGGCGGGGGGGTAGAAAAACTGTTTTTT.

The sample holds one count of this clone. CDR3: CASSLIAAGELFF. DNA for the CDR3: TGTGCCAGCAGCTTAATTGCGGCCGGGGAGCTGTTTTTT. This rearrangement joins TRBV7-3 to TRBJ2-2; D not certain. The CDR3 is 13 amino acids. Germline values: CDR1 SGHTA, CDR2 FQGTGA. Deletions cut 1 base from V and 6 bases from J, with 6 bases between.

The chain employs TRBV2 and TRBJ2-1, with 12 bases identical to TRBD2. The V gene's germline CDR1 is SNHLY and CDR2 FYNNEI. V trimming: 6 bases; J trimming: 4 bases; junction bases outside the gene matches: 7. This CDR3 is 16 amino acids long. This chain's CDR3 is CASSQRTSGAYNEQFF. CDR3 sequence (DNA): TGTGCCAGCAGCCAACGGACTAGCGGGGCATACAATGAGCAGTTCTTC.

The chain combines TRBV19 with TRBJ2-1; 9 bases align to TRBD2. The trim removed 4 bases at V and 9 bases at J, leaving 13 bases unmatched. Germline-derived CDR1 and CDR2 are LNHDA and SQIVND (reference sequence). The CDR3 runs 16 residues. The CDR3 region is CASSTTGGGAVPEQFF. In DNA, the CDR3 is TGTGCCAGTAGTACCACTGGCGGGGGGGCTGTCCCTGAGCAGTTCTTC.

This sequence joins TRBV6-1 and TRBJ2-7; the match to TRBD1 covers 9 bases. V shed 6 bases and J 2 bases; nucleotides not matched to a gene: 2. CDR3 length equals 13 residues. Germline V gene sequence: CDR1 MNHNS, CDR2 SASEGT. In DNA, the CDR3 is TGTGCCAGCAGAGGGACAGGGACCTACGAGCAGTACTTC. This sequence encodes CASRGTGTYEQYF.

The CDR3 loop is CASSPIGGFSGNTIYF. CDR3 DNA: TGCGCCAGCAGCCCTATCGGGGGATTCTCCGGAAACACCATATATTTT. The chain links TRBV5-1 to TRBJ1-3; TRBD1 might be the D (5 bases). The germline V gene encodes CDR1 SGHRS and CDR2 YFSETQ. The CDR3 has 16 amino acids. V was trimmed by 4 bases and J by 4 bases, leaving 18 bases between them.

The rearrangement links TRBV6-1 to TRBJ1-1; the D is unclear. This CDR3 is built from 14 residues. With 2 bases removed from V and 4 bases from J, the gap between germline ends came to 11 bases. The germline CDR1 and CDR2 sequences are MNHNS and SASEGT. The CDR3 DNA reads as TGTGCCAGCAGTGAAAGGTACCGAGGCACTGAAGCTTTCTTT. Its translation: CASSERYRGTEAFF.

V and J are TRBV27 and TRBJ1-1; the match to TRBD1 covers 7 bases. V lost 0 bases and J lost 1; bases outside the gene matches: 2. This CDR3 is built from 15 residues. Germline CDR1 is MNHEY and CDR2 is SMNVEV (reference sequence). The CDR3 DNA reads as TGTGCCAGCAGTTTATCCCAGGGGGGGAACACTGAAGCTTTCTTT. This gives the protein CASSLSQGGNTEAFF.

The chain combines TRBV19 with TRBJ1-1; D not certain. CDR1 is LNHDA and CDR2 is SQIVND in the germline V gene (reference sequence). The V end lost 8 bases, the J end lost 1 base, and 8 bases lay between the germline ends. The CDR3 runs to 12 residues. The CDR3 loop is CASDSWNTEAFF. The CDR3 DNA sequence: TGTGCCAGTGACTCATGGAACACTGAAGCTTTCTTT. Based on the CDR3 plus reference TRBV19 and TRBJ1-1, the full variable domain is DGGITQSPKYLFRKEGQNVTLSCEQNLNHDAMYWYRQDPGQGLRLIYYSQIVNDFQKGDIAEGYSVSREKKESFPLTVTSAQKNPTAFYLCASDSWNTEAFFGQGTRLTVV.

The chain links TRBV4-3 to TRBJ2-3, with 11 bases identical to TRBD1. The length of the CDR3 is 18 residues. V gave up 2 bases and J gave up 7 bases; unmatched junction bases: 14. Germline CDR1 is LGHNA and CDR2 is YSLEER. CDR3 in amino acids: CASSQYSRIGQGANTQYF. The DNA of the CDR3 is TGCGCCAGCAGCCAATACTCTCGAATCGGACAGGGGGCCAATACGCAGTATTTT.

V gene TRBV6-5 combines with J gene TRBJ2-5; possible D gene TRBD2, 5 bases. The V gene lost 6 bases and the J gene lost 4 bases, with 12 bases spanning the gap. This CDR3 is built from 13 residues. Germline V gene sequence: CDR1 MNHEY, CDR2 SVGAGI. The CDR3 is CASRASGVETQYF. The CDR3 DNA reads TGTGCCAGCAGGGCCAGCGGCGTAGAGACCCAGTACTTC.

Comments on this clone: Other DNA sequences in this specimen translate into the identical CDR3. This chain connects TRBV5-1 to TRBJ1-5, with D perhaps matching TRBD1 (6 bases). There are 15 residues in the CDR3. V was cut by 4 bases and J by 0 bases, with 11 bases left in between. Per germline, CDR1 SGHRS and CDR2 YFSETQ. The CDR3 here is CASSLDSYSNQPQHF. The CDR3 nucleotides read TGCGCCAGCAGCCTGGACAGCTATAGCAATCAGCCCCAGCATTTT.

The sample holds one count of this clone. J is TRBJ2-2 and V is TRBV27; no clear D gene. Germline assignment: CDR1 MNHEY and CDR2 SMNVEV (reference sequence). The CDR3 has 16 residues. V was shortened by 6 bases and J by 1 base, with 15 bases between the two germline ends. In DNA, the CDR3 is TGTGCCAGCAGATCTCAAACACCTAGGAACACCGGGGAGCTGTTTTTT. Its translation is CASRSQTPRNTGELFF.

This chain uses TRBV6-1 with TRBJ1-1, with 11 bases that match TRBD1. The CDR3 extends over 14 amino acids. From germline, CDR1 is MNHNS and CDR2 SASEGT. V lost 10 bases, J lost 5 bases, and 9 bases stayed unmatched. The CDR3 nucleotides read TGTGCCACCCCGGGACAGGGGGGGGGAACTGAAGCTTTCTTT. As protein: CATPGQGGGTEAFF.

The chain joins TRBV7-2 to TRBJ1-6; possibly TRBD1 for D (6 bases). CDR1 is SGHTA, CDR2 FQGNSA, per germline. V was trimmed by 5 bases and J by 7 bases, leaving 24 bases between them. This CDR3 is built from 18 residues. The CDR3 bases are TGTGCCAGCAGCCACCGGGGCCCATGGGAGGGGGAGAATTCACCCCTCCACTTT. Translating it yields CASSHRGPWEGENSPLHF. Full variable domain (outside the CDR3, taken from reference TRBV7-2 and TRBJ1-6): GAGVSQSPSNKVTEKGKDVELRCDPISGHTALYWYRQSLGQGLEFLIYFQGNSAPDKSGLPSDRFSAERTGGSVSTLTIQRTQQEDSAVYLCASSHRGPWEGENSPLHFGNGTRLTVT.

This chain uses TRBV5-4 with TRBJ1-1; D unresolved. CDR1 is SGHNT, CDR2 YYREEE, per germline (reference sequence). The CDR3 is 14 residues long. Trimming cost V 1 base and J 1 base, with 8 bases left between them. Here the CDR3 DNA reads TGTGCCAGCAGCTTGTCCGGGTCGAACACTGAAGCTTTCTTT. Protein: CASSLSGSNTEAFF.